The 4 T cell receptor beta chains presented below share a single source sample, sequenced in a study of T cell responses to AZD1222 COVID-19 vaccine. Some clones are missing from TCRdb's copy, which holds only in-frame ones; the method was immunoSEQ multiplex PCR. The sample yields 85,000 to 100,000 clones, approximately 91% seen once. This specimen was peripheral blood, taken 28 days after the second AZD1222 dose. These receptors all stem from an adult who received the AZD1222 COVID-19 vaccine.

The chain employs TRBV5-1 and TRBJ2-2; D may be TRBD2 (5 bases). The CDR3 has 16 amino acids. Per the germline V gene, CDR1 is SGHRS and CDR2 is YFSETQ. Trimming stripped 0 bases from V and 0 bases from J, with 9 bases between. This CDR3 is CASSLASYTNTGELFF. CDR3 sequence (DNA): TGCGCCAGCAGCTTGGCTAGCTACACGAACACCGGGGAGCTGTTTTTT.

The chain recombines TRBV4-1 with TRBJ1-2, with D possibly being TRBD1 (6 bases). Trimming stripped 1 base from V and 4 bases from J, with 13 bases between. The CDR3 consists of 15 residues. Germline lookup yields CDR1 MGHRA and CDR2 YSYEKL. The CDR3 reads CASSQVTGSAYGYTF. CDR3 DNA sequence: TGCGCCAGCAGCCAAGTCACAGGGTCGGCCTATGGCTACACCTTC.

This chain connects TRBV6-6 to TRBJ1-3; 7 bases line up with TRBD1. With 2 bases clipped from V and 1 base from J, the junction kept 2 bases outside the gene matches. This CDR3 has 15 residues. CDR1 is MNHNY and CDR2 is SVGAGI in the germline V gene (reference sequence). The CDR3 region has the DNA TGTGCCAGCAGTTACGGGACAGAGTCTGGAAACACCATATATTTT. It yields the protein CASSYGTESGNTIYF.

The V gene is TRBV18, the J gene TRBJ1-2, with D unclear. Germline CDR1 KGHSH, CDR2 LQKENI. This CDR3 is 15 amino acids long. V was pared by 3 bases and J by 0 bases, with 11 bases between. The CDR3 spells CASSPSRNANYGYTF. In DNA form, the CDR3 reads TGTGCCAGCTCACCGAGCAGGAACGCTAACTATGGCTACACCTTC.